These 10 T cell receptor beta chains originate from one sample sequenced in a study of technical replicates of blood from several donors. Using immunoSEQ multiplex PCR, the repertoire was profiled, and TCRdb retains in-frame clones only, with some absent. This table holds around 79,000 clones, approximately 94% found once. Sequencing was performed on T cells isolated from PBMCs. The receptor set was obtained from a human donor in good health.

The chain recombines TRBV5-1 with TRBJ1-1, with a possible D match to TRBD1 (5 bases). V was shortened by 0 bases and J by 1 base, with 13 bases between the two germline ends. Germline-derived CDR1 and CDR2 are SGHRS and YFSETQ. The CDR3 is 16 residues long. CDR3 residues: CASSLGWGRRNTEAFF. CDR3 coding DNA: TGCGCCAGCAGCTTGGGGTGGGGGAGGAGGAACACTGAAGCTTTCTTT. Variable domain in full (rest from reference TRBV5-1 and TRBJ1-1): KAGVTQTPRYLIKTRGQQVTLSCSPISGHRSVSWYQQTPGQGLQFLFEYFSETQRNKGNFPGRFSGRQFSNSRSEMNVSTLELGDSALYLCASSLGWGRRNTEAFFGQGTRLTVV.

The chain uses TRBV7-9 and TRBJ1-2; no reliable D call. V dropped 5 bases and J dropped 6 bases, with 22 bases sitting between them. The germline gives CDR1 SEHNR, CDR2 FQNEAQ (reference sequence). The CDR3 has 16 amino acids. CDR3 sequence (DNA): TGTGCCAGCAGCAAGCGGTCGGGAGGGCCAGGAAATGGCTACACCTTC. Amino acids: CASSKRSGGPGNGYTF.

This clone was seen a single time. This chain links TRBV7-8 with TRBJ2-3; TRBD1 might be the D (5 bases). The CDR3 length is 15 residues. Germline CDR1 reads SGHVS; CDR2 reads FQNEAQ. V was pared by 2 bases and J by 4 bases, with 13 bases between. CDR3 DNA: TGTGCCAGCAGCTTACTCGGACATAGATCAGATACGCAGTATTTT. This gives the protein CASSLLGHRSDTQYF. Full variable domain (outside the CDR3, taken from reference TRBV7-8 and TRBJ2-3): GAGVSQSPRYKVAKRGQDVALRCDPISGHVSLFWYQQALGQGPEFLTYFQNEAQLDKSGLPSDRFFAERPEGSVSTLKIQRTQQEDSAVYLCASSLLGHRSDTQYFGPGTRLTVL.

J is TRBJ1-2 and V is TRBV28, with D uncertain. Germline lookup yields CDR1 MDHEN and CDR2 SYDVKM. The CDR3 runs 15 residues. V gave up 1 base and J gave up 6 bases, with 15 bases separating them. The CDR3 sequence is CASSLFVRKNNGYTF. For the CDR3, the DNA is TGTGCCAGCAGTTTATTTGTCAGGAAGAACAATGGCTACACCTTC.

The gene calls are TRBV19 and TRBJ1-1; a possible D gene is TRBD1 (6 bases). This CDR3 contains 16 residues. V was pared by 1 base and J by 0 bases, with 12 bases between. Germline CDR1 reads LNHDA; CDR2 reads SQIVND (reference sequence). The CDR3 sequence is CASSIGGGGLNTEAFF. DNA for the CDR3: TGTGCCAGTAGTATAGGTGGGGGGGGCCTGAACACTGAAGCTTTCTTT.

This chain joins TRBV28 and TRBJ2-7; TRBD2 matches 7 bases. Germline-derived CDR1 and CDR2 are MDHEN and SYDVKM. The CDR3 spans 12 residues. V shed 3 bases and J 6 bases; nucleotides not matched to a gene: 2. The CDR3 spells CASSFGGSEQYF. The DNA of the CDR3 is TGTGCCAGCAGTTTCGGCGGGAGCGAGCAGTACTTC.

This rearrangement joins TRBV9 to TRBJ2-7; 7 positions agree with TRBD1. V shed 4 bases, J shed 3 bases, and the junction held 7 bases outside the gene matches. Germline lookup yields CDR1 SGDLS and CDR2 YYNGEE. CDR3 size: 14 residues. In nucleotides, the CDR3 is TGTGCCAGCAGCCCCCGGGACAGACTCTACGAGCAGTACTTC. It translates to CASSPRDRLYEQYF.

As to this clone: The junction differs from germline at one of its ends, possibly a read error. This chain links TRBV2 with TRBJ1-3; no definite D call. The CDR3 has 16 residues. CDR1 is SNHLY and CDR2 is FYNNEI in the germline V gene. In nucleotides, the CDR3 is TGTGCCAACAGTTTTATCCCAGATAACTCTGGAAACACCATATATTTT. It translates to CANSFIPDNSGNTIYF.

V gene TRBV18 combines with J gene TRBJ1-5, with D possibly being TRBD1 (6 bases). Between the trimmed V and J ends, which lost 2 bases and 3 bases, there was a span of 11 bases. Germline CDR1 KGHSH, CDR2 LQKENI. CDR3 length: 15 amino acids. The CDR3 is CASSPTRGNNQPQHF. The CDR3 region has the DNA TGTGCCAGCTCACCAACCAGGGGAAACAATCAGCCCCAGCATTTT.

The V and J genes are TRBV6-4 and TRBJ1-5; D unresolved. The CDR3 loop spans 13 amino acids. Germline assignment: CDR1 MRHNA and CDR2 SNTAGT. The V end was cut by 9 bases, the J end by 4 bases, with 13 bases between. CDR3 sequence reads: CASSIEGNQPQHF. Written as DNA, the CDR3 is TGTGCCAGTTCGATTGAGGGTAATCAGCCCCAGCATTTT.